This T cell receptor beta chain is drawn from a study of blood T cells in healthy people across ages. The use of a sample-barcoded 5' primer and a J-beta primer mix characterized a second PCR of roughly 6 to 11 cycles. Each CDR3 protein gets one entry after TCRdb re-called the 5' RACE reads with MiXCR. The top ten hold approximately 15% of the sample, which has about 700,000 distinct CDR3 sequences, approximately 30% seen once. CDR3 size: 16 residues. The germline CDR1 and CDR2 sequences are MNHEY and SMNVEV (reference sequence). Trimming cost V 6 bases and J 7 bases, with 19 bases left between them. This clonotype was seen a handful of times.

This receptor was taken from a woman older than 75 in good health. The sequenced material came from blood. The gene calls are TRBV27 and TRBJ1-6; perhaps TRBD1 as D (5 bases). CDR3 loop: CASSPVAWGGNSPLHF. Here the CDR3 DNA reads TGTGCCAGCAGCCCGGTCGCCTGGGGGGGAAATTCACCCCTCCACTTT.